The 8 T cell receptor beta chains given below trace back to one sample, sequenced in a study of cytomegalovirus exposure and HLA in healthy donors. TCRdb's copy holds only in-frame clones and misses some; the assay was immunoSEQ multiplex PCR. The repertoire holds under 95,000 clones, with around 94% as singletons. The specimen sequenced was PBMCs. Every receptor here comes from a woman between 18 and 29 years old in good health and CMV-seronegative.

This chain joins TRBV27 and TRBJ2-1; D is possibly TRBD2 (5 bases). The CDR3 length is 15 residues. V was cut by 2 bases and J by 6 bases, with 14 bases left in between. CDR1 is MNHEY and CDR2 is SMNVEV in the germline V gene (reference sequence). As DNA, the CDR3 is TGTGCCAGCAGTTTAAGAGGATTGGCGGGCAATGAGCAGTTCTTC. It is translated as CASSLRGLAGNEQFF.

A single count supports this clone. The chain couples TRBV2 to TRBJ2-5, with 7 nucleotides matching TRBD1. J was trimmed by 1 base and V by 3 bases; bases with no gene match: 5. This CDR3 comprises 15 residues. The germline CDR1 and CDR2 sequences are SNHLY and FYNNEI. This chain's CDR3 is CASSDLGGVQETQYF. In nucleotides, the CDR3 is TGTGCCAGCAGTGATCTAGGGGGCGTCCAAGAGACCCAGTACTTC.

The CDR3 region is CASNRGWGTEAFF. DNA of the CDR3: TGTGCCAGCAACAGGGGTTGGGGCACTGAAGCTTTCTTT. This chain connects TRBV6-1 to TRBJ1-1; 7 bases match TRBD1. J lost 4 bases, V lost 7 bases, and 6 bases had no gene match. The germline gives CDR1 MNHNS, CDR2 SASEGT. The CDR3 extends over 13 amino acids.

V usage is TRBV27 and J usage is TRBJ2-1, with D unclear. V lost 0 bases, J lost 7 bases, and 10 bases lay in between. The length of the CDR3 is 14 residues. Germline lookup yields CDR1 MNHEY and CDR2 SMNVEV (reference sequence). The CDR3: CASSLSVSSNEQFF. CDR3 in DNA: TGTGCCAGCAGTTTATCGGTGTCCAGTAATGAGCAGTTCTTC.

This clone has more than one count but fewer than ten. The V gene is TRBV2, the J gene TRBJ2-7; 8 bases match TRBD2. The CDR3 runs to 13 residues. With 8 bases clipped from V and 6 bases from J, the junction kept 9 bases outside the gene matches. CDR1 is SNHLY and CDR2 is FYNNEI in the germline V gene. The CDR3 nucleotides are TGTGCCAGCTCGGCCGGGAGGGCAACCGAGCAGTACTTC. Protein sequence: CASSAGRATEQYF.

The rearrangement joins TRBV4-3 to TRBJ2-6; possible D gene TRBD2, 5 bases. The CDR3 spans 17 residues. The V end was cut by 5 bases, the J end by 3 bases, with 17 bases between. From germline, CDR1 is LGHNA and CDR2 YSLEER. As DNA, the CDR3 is TGCGCCAGCAGCACCCTAGGTGGAGGTGTTGGGGCCAACGTCCTGACTTTC. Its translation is CASSTLGGGVGANVLTF.

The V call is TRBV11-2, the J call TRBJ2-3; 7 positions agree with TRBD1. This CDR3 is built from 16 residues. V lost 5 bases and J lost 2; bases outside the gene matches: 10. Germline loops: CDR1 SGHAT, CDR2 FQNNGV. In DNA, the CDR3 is TGTGCCAGCAGCCCGCCAGACAGGGAGTACACAGATACGCAGTATTTT. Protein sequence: CASSPPDREYTDTQYF.

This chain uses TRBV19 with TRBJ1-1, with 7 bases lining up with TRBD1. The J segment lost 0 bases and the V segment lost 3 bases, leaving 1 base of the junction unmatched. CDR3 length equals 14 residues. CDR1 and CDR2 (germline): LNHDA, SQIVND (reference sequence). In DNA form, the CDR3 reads TGTGCCAGTAGTATGACAGGGATGAACACTGAAGCTTTCTTT. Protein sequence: CASSMTGMNTEAFF.